Listed here are 11 T cell receptor beta chains from one sample, sequenced in a study of OX40 agonist ivuxolimab in advanced cancers. Produced via immunoSEQ multiplex PCR; TCRdb's table is partial and in-frame only. The repertoire includes 65,000 to 80,000 clones, 65% to 85% of them detected once, and 8.2% sits in the top ten. The specimen was CD4+ or CD8+ T cells sorted from blood, collected in a trial of the OX40 agonist ivuxolimab. The receptors originated from an adult with an advanced solid tumor such as melanoma, head and neck, liver or kidney cancer.

The chain carries TRBV5-1 and TRBJ1-4; 10 bases fit TRBD1. The V gene end was trimmed by 4 bases and the J gene end by 8 bases; junction bases not matched to a gene: 5. The CDR3 extends over 14 amino acids. Germline loops: CDR1 SGHRS, CDR2 YFSETQ. The CDR3 DNA follows: TGCGCCAGCAGCCAGACAGGGGGCAGAGAAAAACTGTTTTTT. As protein: CASSQTGGREKLFF.

The chain combines TRBV30 with TRBJ2-2; 7 nucleotides agree with TRBD1. J gave up 9 bases and V 2 bases, and 9 bases lay outside the gene matches. Germline CDR1 is GTSNPN and CDR2 is SVGIG (reference sequence). The CDR3 totals 14 residues. The CDR3 spells CAWSPTGVQRELFF. For the CDR3, the DNA is TGTGCCTGGAGTCCCACAGGGGTCCAGCGGGAGCTGTTTTTT.

V usage is TRBV28 and J usage is TRBJ2-4; 9 bases match TRBD1. V lost 4 bases to trimming and J lost 9 bases; unmatched junction nucleotides: 7. The CDR3 contains 14 residues. The germline CDR1 and CDR2 sequences are MDHEN and SYDVKM. The CDR3 DNA reads TGTGCCAGCAGTTCTCCTTCGACAGGGGGCATTCAGTACTTC. This sequence encodes CASSSPSTGGIQYF.

The chain joins TRBV4-3 to TRBJ2-7; D is perhaps TRBD1 (6 bases). Germline V lookup: CDR1 LGHNA, CDR2 YSLEER. Trimming took off 4 bases at V and 3 bases at J, with 16 bases between the two ends. CDR3 length: 15 amino acids. CDR3 nucleotides: TGCGCCAGCAGCCGAGACAGGTTGGGGGACTACGAGCAGTACTTC. Amino acids: CASSRDRLGDYEQYF.

As regards this clone: The junction does not match germline at one end; this may be a read error. The chain has TRBV29-1 and TRBJ2-3; 8 bases match TRBD2. Germline CDR1 is SQVTM and CDR2 is ANQGSEA. The CDR3 spans 16 residues. The chain's CDR3 is CSVVVSGGPSTDMQYF. The CDR3 DNA reads TGCAGCGTTGTGGTTTCGGGGGGGCCTAGCACAGATATGCAGTATTTT.

The chain joins TRBV6-5 to TRBJ1-4; D possibly corresponds to TRBD1 (5 bases). The CDR3 runs to 14 residues. V shed 8 bases and J shed 3 bases, with 13 bases lying between them. Germline assignment: CDR1 MNHEY and CDR2 SVGAGI. The CDR3 sequence: CASGRTGANEKLFF. The CDR3 coding sequence is TGTGCCAGCGGACGAACAGGTGCTAATGAAAAACTGTTTTTT.

This clone was counted between two and nine times. V is TRBV5-5 and J is TRBJ1-1; possible D gene TRBD1, 6 bases. This CDR3 has 14 amino acids. V was shortened by 3 bases and J by 7 bases, with 16 bases between the two germline ends. Germline V gene lookup returns CDR1 SGHKS and CDR2 YYEKEE (reference sequence). In DNA form, the CDR3 reads TGTGCCAGCAGCTCGTACCGCAGGGGCGTTGAAGCTTTCTTT. It specifies CASSSYRRGVEAFF. Supplemented by reference TRBV5-5 and TRBJ1-1, the full variable domain reads DAGVTQSPTHLIKTRGQQVTLRCSPISGHKSVSWYQQVLGQGPQFIFQYYEKEERGRGNFPDRFSARQFPNYSSELNVNALLLGDSALYLCASSSYRRGVEAFFGQGTRLTVV.

The CDR3 reads CASSMGLQETQYF. The CDR3 coding sequence is TGTGCCAGTAGCATGGGACTACAAGAGACCCAGTACTTC. The rearrangement joins TRBV19 to TRBJ2-5, with 7 bases aligning to TRBD2. The CDR3 runs 13 residues. Germline lookup yields CDR1 LNHDA and CDR2 SQIVND (reference sequence). V trimming: 6 bases; J trimming: 2 bases; junction bases outside the gene matches: 3.

The rearrangement joins TRBV2 to TRBJ1-1; D gene unclear. CDR3 size: 16 residues. With 6 bases removed from V and 3 bases from J, the gap between germline ends came to 20 bases. Looked up from germline, CDR1 is SNHLY and CDR2 is FYNNEI. This chain's CDR3 is CASSPLSWAADTEAFF. CDR3 DNA: TGTGCCAGCAGCCCCCTCAGTTGGGCCGCCGACACTGAAGCTTTCTTT.

V usage is TRBV9 and J usage is TRBJ2-5; the D gene is possibly TRBD1 (7 bases). CDR1 is SGDLS, CDR2 YYNGEE, per germline. Trimming pared 0 bases from V and 7 bases from J, leaving 19 bases between. This CDR3 is 16 amino acids long. The CDR3: CASSVGRTGLGGTQYF. The DNA of the CDR3 is TGTGCCAGCAGCGTAGGTCGGACAGGACTCGGGGGGACCCAGTACTTC.

The chain combines TRBV5-6 with TRBJ2-3; 7 nucleotides agree with TRBD1. Trimming cost V 3 bases and J 0 bases; bases outside gene matches: 7. The CDR3 has 16 residues. Per germline, CDR1 SGHDT and CDR2 YYEEEE. The CDR3 DNA follows: TGTGCCAGCAGCTCGAAAACAGGGGATAGCACAGATACGCAGTATTTT. The encoded protein is CASSSKTGDSTDTQYF. Using reference TRBV5-6 and TRBJ2-3 for the parts outside the CDR3, the full variable domain is DAGVTQSPTHLIKTRGQQVTLRCSPKSGHDTVSWYQQALGQGPQFIFQYYEEEERQRGNFPDRFSGHQFPNYSSELNVNALLLGDSALYLCASSSKTGDSTDTQYFGPGTRLTVL.